Listed below are T cell receptor beta chains from one sample, sequenced in a study of beta chain features in type 1 diabetes. TCRdb's table, derived via immunoSEQ multiplex PCR, lists solely in-frame clones and lacks some. Here the sample spans over 300,000 clones, around 9.3% being singletons. The specimen was central memory CD4+ T cells from blood. Source of these receptors: a man aged 30-40 years with type 1 diabetes. Each CDR3 is given with its conserved first and last residue. The D gene is left open where the match is weak. Size is omitted from some rows. Given values are once, few, many or a class for expanded clones.

j_call cdr3_length clone_size d_call v_call cdr3_aa cdr3_nt
TRBJ2-5 14 - - TRBV7-6 CASSPAGLRETQYF TGTGCCAGCAGCCCCGCAGGGCTCCGGGAGACCCAGTACTTC
TRBJ1-3 14 few - TRBV18 CASSPPPAGNTIYF TGTGCCAGCTCACCACCTCCCGCTGGAAACACCATATATTTT
TRBJ2-7 13 - - TRBV7-9 CASSFQSGYEQYF TGTGCCAGCAGCTTTCAGAGTGGCTACGAGCAGTACTTC
TRBJ1-6 18 many - TRBV4-3 CASSQDVTRGDLDSPLHF TGCGCCAGCAGCCAAGATGTGACCCGGGGAGATTTGGATTCACCCCTCCACTTT
TRBJ2-1 17 - TRBD2 TRBV5-6 CASSSSFGLAGRYEQFF TGTGCCAGCAGCTCAAGCTTTGGACTAGCGGGGCGGTATGAGCAGTTCTTC
TRBJ2-3 12 few - TRBV10-2 CASSEEAYTQYF TGCGCCAGCTCTGAAGAGGCTTATACGCAGTATTTT
TRBJ2-5 15 many TRBD2 TRBV2 CASRAGTSAGETQYF TGTGCCAGCAGGGCCGGGACTAGCGCTGGGGAGACCCAGTACTTC
TRBJ2-7 13 - - TRBV9 CASSAGLTYEQYF TGTGCCAGCAGCGCGGGACTTACCTACGAGCAGTACTTC
TRBJ1-1 14 - - TRBV7-2 CASSFAGGNTEAFF TGTGCCAGCAGCTTCGCGGGCGGGAACACTGAAGCTTTCTTT
TRBJ2-2 14 - - TRBV29-1 CSVAISTNTGELFF TGCAGCGTTGCTATAAGTACCAACACCGGGGAGCTGTTTTTT
TRBJ2-3 14 - TRBD2 TRBV6-6 CASRLAGGTDTQYF TGTGCCAGCCGACTAGCGGGGGGCACAGATACGCAGTATTTT
TRBJ2-3 15 - - TRBV25-1 CASSMITGGTDTQYF TGTGCCAGCAGTATGATTACAGGAGGCACAGATACGCAGTATTTT
TRBJ2-1 19 - TRBD2 TRBV4-3 CASSLRVAGGPPLNNEQFF TGCGCCAGCAGCCTAAGAGTAGCGGGGGGGCCCCCACTAAACAATGAGCAGTTCTTC
TRBJ2-7 14 - TRBD1 TRBV19 CASTPMDRANEQYF TGTGCCAGTACCCCCATGGACAGGGCCAACGAGCAGTACTTC
TRBJ1-6 12 - - TRBV9 CASSVPESPLHF TGTGCCAGCAGCGTACCCGAATCACCCCTCCACTTT
TRBJ2-5 14 - - TRBV5-6 CASSLSASMETQYF TGTGCCAGCAGCTTGTCGGCTAGCATGGAGACCCAGTACTTC
TRBJ2-7 13 - - TRBV5-4 CASSGGPDSEQYF TGTGCCAGCAGCGGGGGACCGGACAGCGAGCAGTACTTC
TRBJ2-1 14 - - TRBV5-1 CASSVDGTNNEQFF TGCGCCAGCAGCGTAGACGGGACAAACAATGAGCAGTTCTTC
TRBJ2-3 12 - - TRBV5-6 CASSLTTDTQYF TGTGCCAGCAGCCTAACCACAGATACGCAGTATTTT
TRBJ2-1 18 few - TRBV11-2 CASSSSVLSGATYNEQFF TGTGCCAGCAGCTCCTCTGTGTTGTCGGGGGCCACCTACAATGAGCAGTTCTTC
TRBJ2-5 13 once - TRBV2 CASTGTPEETQYF TGTGCCAGCACCGGGACACCCGAAGAGACCCAGTACTTC
TRBJ2-3 15 few - TRBV9 CASSVAGGFTDTQYF TGTGCCAGCAGCGTAGCGGGGGGCTTTACAGATACGCAGTATTTT
TRBJ1-5 16 - - TRBV28 CASSSLGAPGNQPQHF TGTGCCAGCAGCAGTTTGGGGGCGCCGGGCAATCAGCCCCAGCATTTT
TRBJ1-1 12 - - TRBV2 CASGLEGGEAFF TGTGCCAGCGGCCTGGAAGGGGGGGAAGCTTTCTTT
TRBJ2-3 14 few - TRBV28 CASRVLVGRDGLYF TGTGCCAGCAGAGTTTTGGTAGGGCGGGATGGGCTGTATTTT
TRBJ2-3 17 few - TRBV5-1 CASSLVVGSEATSRQYF TGCGCCAGCAGCTTGGTAGTAGGGAGTGAGGCGACATCAAGGCAGTATTTT
TRBJ2-7 12 - - TRBV6-6 CASPRRVYEQYF TGTGCCAGCCCAAGGCGGGTCTACGAGCAGTACTTC
TRBJ1-3 15 - TRBD1 TRBV10-3 CAISSTTGAGNTIYF TGTGCCATCAGTAGCACGACAGGGGCTGGAAACACCATATATTTT
TRBJ1-2 14 - TRBD1 TRBV30 CAWSVGRTGYGYTF TGTGCCTGGAGTGTAGGTAGGACAGGCTATGGCTACACCTTC
TRBJ2-5 15 few TRBD2 TRBV29-1 CSVPPSGGAGETQYF TGCAGCGTTCCCCCTAGCGGGGGGGCAGGGGAGACCCAGTACTTC
TRBJ1-1 10 medium-sized - TRBV7-9 CASTNTEAFF TGTGCCAGCACAAACACTGAAGCTTTCTTT
TRBJ2-1 14 few TRBD2 TRBV19 CASRRAGAYNEQFF TGTGCCAGTAGGAGAGCGGGGGCCTACAATGAGCAGTTCTTC
TRBJ2-2 15 - - TRBV5-1 CASSVGRGNTGELFF TGCGCCAGCAGCGTCGGGCGGGGGAACACCGGGGAGCTGTTTTTT
TRBJ2-5 13 few - TRBV7-2 CASSLTNQETQYF TGTGCCAGCAGCTTAACAAACCAAGAGACCCAGTACTTC
TRBJ1-2 12 - - TRBV7-9 CASTLLGYGYTF TGTGCCAGCACCCTGTTGGGGTATGGCTACACCTTC
TRBJ2-3 15 - - TRBV7-2 CASSPRDTATDTQYF TGTGCCAGCAGCCCGAGGGACACAGCCACAGATACGCAGTATTTT
TRBJ2-1 13 - - TRBV11-2 CASNPDGYNEQFF TGTGCCAGCAACCCAGACGGTTACAATGAGCAGTTCTTC
TRBJ2-3 17 many TRBD2 TRBV5-4 CASSAWGTSGGTDTQYF TGTGCCAGCAGCGCCTGGGGGACTAGCGGGGGCACAGATACGCAGTATTTT
TRBJ2-3 13 - - TRBV7-2 CASSSSRADTQYF TGTGCCAGCAGCTCCTCGAGGGCAGATACGCAGTATTTT
TRBJ2-3 14 - - TRBV11-3 CASSPQGSTDTQYF TGTGCCAGCAGCCCGCAGGGGAGCACAGATACGCAGTATTTT
TRBJ2-3 15 few TRBD2 TRBV9 CASSLAGFDTDTQYF TGTGCCAGCAGCTTAGCGGGGTTCGACACAGATACGCAGTATTTT
TRBJ1-1 15 few - TRBV15 CATSRDSRPNTEAFF TGTGCCACCAGCAGAGATTCAAGGCCGAACACTGAAGCTTTCTTT
TRBJ1-5 14 - TRBD1 TRBV30 CAWGRDRGNQPQHF TGTGCCTGGGGCCGGGACAGGGGCAATCAGCCCCAGCATTTT
TRBJ2-5 12 - TRBD2 TRBV2 CASSELAGALNF TGTGCCAGCAGCGAACTAGCGGGGGCCCTTAACTTC
TRBJ2-7 12 - - TRBV29-1 CSVVVGSYEQYF TGCAGCGTTGTGGTGGGCTCCTACGAGCAGTACTTC
TRBJ1-5 15 few TRBD1 TRBV29-1 CSVGRDSDSNQPQHF TGCAGCGTTGGGAGGGACAGCGATAGCAATCAGCCCCAGCATTTT
TRBJ2-3 14 few - TRBV19 CASSMDSITDTQYF TGTGCCAGTAGTATGGACAGCATCACAGATACGCAGTATTTT
TRBJ2-1 11 few - TRBV29-1 CSVWGYNEQFF TGCAGCGTCTGGGGGTACAATGAGCAGTTCTTC
TRBJ1-4 13 many - TRBV4-1 CASSQEIGSTLFF TGCGCCAGCAGCCAAGAAATTGGGAGTACACTGTTTTTT
TRBJ2-1 15 few - TRBV9 CASSVGQGSYNEQFF TGTGCCAGCAGCGTAGGCCAGGGGTCCTACAATGAGCAGTTCTTC
TRBJ2-3 16 few - TRBV7-9 CASSPGSPAVRDTQYF TGTGCCAGCAGTCCGGGCTCGCCGGCTGTGAGAGATACGCAGTATTTT
TRBJ1-6 13 many - TRBV14 CASSQDLFFPLHF TGTGCCAGCAGCCAAGATTTGTTCTTCCCCCTCCACTTT
TRBJ1-5 15 - - TRBV4-1 CASSQGTLGNQPQHF TGCGCCAGCAGCCAGGGGACCTTAGGGAATCAGCCCCAGCATTTT
TRBJ2-3 14 many TRBD1 TRBV10-3 CAIRGDSALDTQYF TGTGCCATCAGGGGGGACAGCGCACTAGATACGCAGTATTTT
TRBJ2-5 13 - - TRBV18 CASSPQVQETQYF TGTGCCAGCTCACCACAAGTCCAAGAGACCCAGTACTTC
TRBJ2-3 16 few TRBD2 TRBV10-1 CASSDGSGGASDTQYF TGCGCCAGCAGTGATGGTAGCGGGGGGGCCTCAGATACGCAGTATTTT
TRBJ2-7 14 few TRBD1 TRBV29-1 CSVANRGQGSEQYF TGCAGCGTTGCTAATAGGGGACAGGGCAGCGAGCAGTACTTC